This T cell receptor beta chain emerged from a study of identical twins. J was trimmed by 9 bases and V by 0 bases; bases with no gene match: 9. The CDR3 has 15 residues. The V gene's germline CDR1 is DFQATT and CDR2 SNEGSKA (reference sequence). TCRdb ran MiXCR on the 5' RACE reads and lists one entry per CDR3 protein. The table records about 520,000 distinct CDR3 sequences, roughly a fifth of them present only once. These sequences were also reported in another study, on T cells expressing NK-cell markers.

The chain has TRBV20-1 and TRBJ2-1; 9 bases are a match to TRBD2. The source material was CD4+ T cells sorted from blood. This clonotype was obtained from a woman under 30 in good health. The CDR3 sequence is CSARDVSGRISEQFF. The CDR3 bases are TGCAGTGCTAGAGACGTGAGCGGGAGGATAAGTGAGCAGTTCTTC.